The 28 T cell receptor beta chains in this list originate from one sample, sequenced in a study of neurological immune-mediated disorders. A single record per CDR3 protein comes from TCRdb applying MiXCR to the 5' RACE reads. This sample has some 37,000 distinct CDR3 sequences, with about 9.3% found just once. The sample consisted of PBMCs. All receptors come from a woman younger than 45 with HTLV-1-associated myelopathy (HAM/TSP).

This clonotype was counted ten times or more. V is TRBV5-1 and J is TRBJ2-3; possibly TRBD1 for D (5 bases). The CDR3 extends over 14 amino acids. Trimming shortened V by 3 bases and J by 1 base, and 9 bases separated the two germline ends. CDR1 SGHRS and CDR2 YFSETQ come from the germline V gene. The CDR3 nucleotides are TGCGCCAGCAGCTCAGGGTTACGCACAGATACGCAGTATTTT. It yields the protein CASSSGLRTDTQYF.

This clonotype came up many times. The V call is TRBV5-1, the J call TRBJ2-7; D is perhaps TRBD2 (5 bases). Germline-derived CDR1 and CDR2 are SGHRS and YFSETQ. The CDR3 has 13 residues. V lost 4 bases and J lost 2, with 10 bases in between. CDR3 protein: CASSADGAYEQYF. CDR3 nucleotide sequence: TGCGCCAGCAGCGCGGACGGGGCCTACGAGCAGTACTTC.

This clonotype has ten or more counts. The chain is built from TRBV10-3 and TRBJ1-5; D unresolved. The germline gives CDR1 ENHRY, CDR2 SYGVKD. The CDR3 loop spans 14 amino acids. Trimming removed 0 bases from V and 8 bases from J, with 11 bases in between. The CDR3 region has the DNA TGTGCCATCAGTGAGTCTAAGGATTTGAAGCCCCAGCATTTT. Translation: CAISESKDLKPQHF.

The V call is TRBV12-3 or TRBV12-4, the J call TRBJ2-7; D is uncertain. The V end was cut by 8 bases, the J end by 2 bases, with 13 bases between. The CDR3 extends over 13 amino acids. The CDR3 is CASRGRVTYEQYF. CDR3 nucleotides: TGTGCCAGCCGAGGACGCGTTACCTACGAGCAGTACTTC.

This clonotype appeared many times. In DNA, the CDR3 is TGCAGTGCTAGAAGCTCTGGGGCCAACGTCCTGACTTTC. It codes for CSARSSGANVLTF. The chain joins TRBV20-1 to TRBJ2-6; no reliable D call. There are 13 residues in the CDR3. Per the germline V gene, CDR1 is DFQATT and CDR2 is SNEGSKA (reference sequence). V lost 2 bases to trimming and J lost 0 bases, with 2 bases between them.

There are many counts of this clonotype. The chain combines TRBV5-1 with TRBJ1-1; unclear D gene. Trimming took 3 bases from V and 2 from J, leaving 8 bases between them. This CDR3 has 13 amino acids. Germline V gene data show CDR1 as SGHRS and CDR2 as YFSETQ. CDR3 sequence: CASSSTDNTEAFF. The CDR3 nucleotides are TGCGCCAGCAGCTCGACGGATAACACTGAAGCTTTCTTT.

This clonotype was seen more than once but under ten times. Possible read error: a much larger clone is one base away. V is TRBV7-8 and J is TRBJ1-5; weak D call: TRBD1 (5 bases). The germline CDR1 and CDR2 sequences are SGHVS and FQNEAQ. V gave up 0 bases and J gave up 11 bases, with 20 bases separating them. The length of the CDR3 is 16 residues. The CDR3 region is CASSLAGGERFQSQHF. CDR3 sequence (DNA): TGTGCCAGCAGCTTAGCTGGGGGAGAGCGGTTCCAGTCCCAGCATTTT. The complete variable domain, with remaining parts taken from reference TRBV7-8 and TRBJ1-5, reads GAGVSQSPRYKVAKRGQDVALRCDPISGHVSLFWYQQALGQGPEFLTYFQNEAQLDKSGLPSDRFFAERPEGSVSTLKIQRTQQEDSAVYLCASSLAGGERFQSQHFGDGTRLSIL.

This clonotype was seen a single time. This chain connects TRBV5-1 to TRBJ2-1, with 8 bases aligning to TRBD1. The ends lost 6 bases at V and 9 bases at J; junction bases unmatched: 11. Germline loops: CDR1 SGHRS, CDR2 YFSETQ. CDR3 length: 14 residues. In DNA form, the CDR3 reads TGCGCCAGCACAGACAGGGGATCCCTCCTTGAGCAGTTCTTC. Its translation: CASTDRGSLLEQFF.

This clonotype was counted a few times. The chain links TRBV7-9 to TRBJ2-7, with 10 nucleotides matching TRBD1. Germline trimming cut 5 bases from V and 9 bases from J; bases unmatched to any gene: 13. From germline, CDR1 is SEHNR and CDR2 FQNEAQ (reference sequence). This CDR3 is 15 amino acids long. The CDR3: CASSPRQGAASVQYF. The CDR3 DNA follows: TGTGCCAGCAGCCCGAGACAGGGGGCTGCCTCAGTGCAGTACTTC.

This clonotype was detected ten times or more. This may be a read error: a much more frequent sequence differs by one nucleotide. This chain uses TRBV5-1 with TRBJ1-1, with a possible D match to TRBD1 (6 bases). V was trimmed by 1 base and J by 4 bases, leaving 14 bases between them. This CDR3 comprises 15 residues. Germline values: CDR1 SGHRS, CDR2 YFSETQ. The CDR3 DNA sequence: TGCGCCAGCAGCTTGTGGGCAGGGGAGATCACTGAAGCTTTCTTT. This translates into CASSLWAGEITEAFF.

This clonotype occurred many times. The chain carries TRBV5-1 and TRBJ1-1; D unclear. The CDR3 contains 14 residues. The germline V gene has CDR1 SGHRS and CDR2 YFSETQ. V dropped 1 base and J dropped 1 base, with 8 bases sitting between them. In DNA, the CDR3 is TGCGCCAGCAGCTTGCCATCCCCGAACACTGAAGCTTTCTTT. This sequence encodes CASSLPSPNTEAFF.

The rearrangement uses TRBV7-3 and TRBJ1-5; D is possibly TRBD1 (6 bases). V was shortened by 2 bases and J by 2 bases, with 7 bases between the two germline ends. CDR3 length: 14 amino acids. Germline assignment: CDR1 SGHTA and CDR2 FQGTGA. CDR3 region: CASSLSGGNQPQHF. The DNA of the CDR3 is TGTGCCAGCAGCTTATCAGGGGGCAATCAGCCCCAGCATTTT. Together with reference TRBV7-3 and TRBJ1-5, the CDR3 gives the full variable domain: GAGVSQTPSNKVTEKGKYVELRCDPISGHTALYWYRQSLGQGPEFLIYFQGTGAADDSGLPNDRFFAVRPEGSVSTLKIQRTERGDSAVYLCASSLSGGNQPQHFGDGTRLSIL.

This clonotype occurred many times. The rearrangement uses TRBV12-3 or TRBV12-4 and TRBJ1-2; 7 nucleotides align to TRBD1. The CDR3 spans 17 residues. Germline trimming cut 4 bases from V and 0 bases from J; bases unmatched to any gene: 11. CDR3 DNA sequence: TGTGCCAGCAGTTCAGCGGGACAGCCTGCTCCTAACTATGGCTACACCTTC. Translation gives CASSSAGQPAPNYGYTF.

This clonotype was counted at least ten times. The rearrangement links TRBV18 to TRBJ2-3, with a tentative D call TRBD1 (5 bases). The V and J ends lost 6 bases and 2 bases respectively, with 9 bases between them. The germline V gene has CDR1 KGHSH and CDR2 LQKENI. The CDR3 has 13 amino acids. The CDR3 coding sequence is TGTGCCAGCTCTCTACAGGTCACAGATACGCAGTATTTT. Its protein is CASSLQVTDTQYF.

The V and J genes are TRBV19 and TRBJ1-2; tentative D call: TRBD1 (5 bases). This CDR3 has 15 residues. V lost 4 bases, J lost 6 bases, and 18 bases lay in between. From germline, CDR1 is LNHDA and CDR2 SQIVND (reference sequence). The CDR3 region has the DNA TGTGCCAGTAGTACCCCCGCCGCGGGGCGGGATGGCTACACCTTC. Amino acids: CASSTPAAGRDGYTF.

This clonotype was seen repeatedly, ten times or more. The J gene is TRBJ2-1, the V gene TRBV27; maybe TRBD1 (5 bases). The CDR3 runs to 16 residues. Trimming pared 4 bases from V and 7 bases from J, leaving 20 bases between. The germline CDR1 and CDR2 sequences are MNHEY and SMNVEV (reference sequence). The DNA for the CDR3 is TGTGCCAGCAGTTCGACGACAGTTCTCCCGCAGAATGAGCAGTTCTTC. Amino acids: CASSSTTVLPQNEQFF.

This clonotype turned up a few times. One junction end disagrees with the germline gene, perhaps due to a read error. The genes are TRBV6-6 and TRBJ1-1; unclear D gene. CDR1 MNHNY and CDR2 SVGAGI come from the germline V gene (reference sequence). The CDR3 runs to 15 residues. The CDR3 sequence: CTSSDRAVMNTEAFF. CDR3 nucleotide sequence: TGTACCAGCAGTGATCGAGCCGTAATGAACACTGAAGCTTTCTTT.

This clonotype was observed at least ten times. The genes are TRBV7-9 and TRBJ1-2; D perhaps matches TRBD1 (6 bases). Trimming removed 7 bases at V and 8 bases at J, with 26 bases between. Germline V gene sequence: CDR1 SEHNR, CDR2 FQNEAQ (reference sequence). The CDR3 is 16 residues long. CDR3 residues: CASTNSQTSGAGGYTF. In DNA, the CDR3 is TGTGCCAGCACCAACTCTCAAACGTCGGGGGCAGGGGGCTACACCTTC.

This clonotype was seen many times. The CDR3 loop reads CAITPTSVSGELFF. The CDR3 bases are TGTGCCATCACCCCGACTAGTGTCTCCGGGGAGCTGTTTTTT. The rearrangement links TRBV10-3 to TRBJ2-2; D may be TRBD2 (6 bases). V gave up 7 bases and J gave up 6 bases, with 15 bases separating them. The CDR3 is made up of 14 amino acids. CDR1 is ENHRY, CDR2 SYGVKD, per germline.

This clonotype was counted at least ten times. J is TRBJ2-7 and V is TRBV20-1; a possible D gene is TRBD2 (6 bases). CDR1 DFQATT and CDR2 SNEGSKA come from the germline V gene (reference sequence). Trimming pared 2 bases from V and 6 bases from J, leaving 14 bases between. This CDR3 has 13 residues. Written as DNA, the CDR3 is TGCAGTGCTAGACAGGGAGGTCATGTCGAGCAGTACTTC. Translating it yields CSARQGGHVEQYF.

This clonotype was observed many times. The rearrangement uses TRBV2 and TRBJ2-7; tentative D call: TRBD2 (6 bases). Trimming cost V 3 bases and J 0 bases, with 15 bases left between them. Germline CDR1 is SNHLY and CDR2 is FYNNEI. The CDR3 is made up of 16 amino acids. CDR3 nucleotides: TGTGCCAGCAGTGATCCGTACGGGGGAGGCTCCTACGAGCAGTACTTC. This gives the protein CASSDPYGGGSYEQYF. Looking up the rest from reference TRBV2 and TRBJ2-7 gives the full variable domain: EPEVTQTPSHQVTQMGQEVILRCVPISNHLYFYWYRQILGQKVEFLVSFYNNEISEKSEIFDDQFSVERPDGSNFTLKIRSTKLEDSAMYFCASSDPYGGGSYEQYFGPGTRLTVT.

The table lists this clonotype with many counts. The gene calls are TRBV7-8 and TRBJ2-3; D is possibly TRBD2 (6 bases). V lost 1 base to trimming and J lost 1 base, with 9 bases between them. Germline CDR1 reads SGHVS; CDR2 reads FQNEAQ. The CDR3 consists of 15 residues. The chain's CDR3 is CASSLGRVGTDTQYF. Written as DNA, the CDR3 is TGTGCCAGCAGCTTAGGGAGGGTAGGCACAGATACGCAGTATTTT.

The table lists this clonotype with many counts. The chain couples TRBV6-6 to TRBJ2-2; D is unclear. CDR1 and CDR2 (germline): MNHNY, SVGAGI (reference sequence). This CDR3 comprises 16 residues. V was trimmed by 6 bases and J by 0 bases, leaving 14 bases between them. The CDR3: CASRNLGLTNTGELFF. CDR3 bases: TGTGCCAGCAGAAATCTCGGGCTCACGAACACCGGGGAGCTGTTTTTT.

The chain has TRBV5-1 and TRBJ1-2, with D unresolved. V lost 0 bases to trimming and J lost 6 bases, with 9 bases between them. The CDR3 has 13 residues. From germline, CDR1 is SGHRS and CDR2 YFSETQ. Here the CDR3 DNA reads TGCGCCAGCAGCTTGGGCGGGAAGAATGGCTACACCTTC. Its translation: CASSLGGKNGYTF.

By proportion, this clonotype is medium-sized (0.01 to 0.1%). The CDR3 DNA sequence: TGCAGTGCTGGCAGGGAGTGGGGGGCTGAAGCTTTCTTT. It encodes CSAGREWGAEAFF. This chain links TRBV20-1 with TRBJ1-1; perhaps TRBD1 as D (5 bases). This CDR3 is built from 13 residues. CDR1 is DFQATT and CDR2 is SNEGSKA in the germline V gene (reference sequence). V was trimmed by 5 bases and J by 6 bases, leaving 16 bases between them.

This clonotype was seen at least ten times. The chain combines TRBV7-6 with TRBJ2-1, with 7 bases matching TRBD2. Germline trimming cut 5 bases from V and 8 bases from J; bases unmatched to any gene: 18. The CDR3 is 17 amino acids. Germline CDR1 is SGHVS and CDR2 is FNYEAQ. The CDR3 is CASSPRREGRRIDEQFF. CDR3 in DNA: TGTGCCAGCAGCCCCCGGAGGGAGGGCAGGAGGATCGATGAGCAGTTCTTC.

There are many counts of this clonotype. The rearrangement uses TRBV6-1 and TRBJ2-3; D may be TRBD1 (6 bases). The germline CDR1 and CDR2 sequences are MNHNS and SASEGT. This CDR3 spans 14 amino acids. V was trimmed by 3 bases and J by 5 bases, leaving 12 bases between them. CDR3 loop: CASSDRGKGDTQYF. The CDR3 nucleotides are TGTGCCAGCAGTGACAGGGGTAAGGGAGATACGCAGTATTTT.

This clonotype was picked up many times. The chain uses TRBV12-3 or TRBV12-4 and TRBJ2-7; 11 bases agree with TRBD2. J was trimmed by 2 bases and V by 5 bases; bases with no gene match: 11. The CDR3 has 17 residues. In nucleotides, the CDR3 is TGTGCCAGCAGTATGACTAGCGGGAATACTGCACCCTACGAGCAGTACTTC. Translating gives CASSMTSGNTAPYEQYF.